These T cell receptor beta chains were read from a single sample in a study of T cell repertoires in MIS-A myocarditis. Using immunoSEQ multiplex PCR, the repertoire was profiled, and TCRdb retains in-frame clones only, with some absent. The data contain fewer than 11,000 clones, around 89% of them singletons. The material sequenced was thoracic lymph node tissue obtained at autopsy. Every receptor here comes from a man younger than 35 with fulminant myocarditis from multisystem inflammatory syndrome in adults (MIS-A) after COVID-19. Each CDR3 is given with its conserved first and last residue. D genes are given only for firm matches. Only some rows state a clone size, as once, few, many or a class for expanded clones.

d_gene: TRBD1; abundance: -; j_gene: TRBJ2-5; v_gene: TRBV2; CDR3nt: TGTGCCAGCACGGGACAGGGACGGGAGACCCAGTACTTC; CDR3aa: CASTGQGRETQYF
d_gene: TRBD2; abundance: -; j_gene: TRBJ2-3; v_gene: TRBV7-2; CDR3nt: TGTGCCAGCAGCCCGGGGGGTCGGGATACGCAGTATTTT; CDR3aa: CASSPGGRDTQYF
d_gene: -; abundance: -; j_gene: TRBJ2-7; v_gene: TRBV6-2/TRBV6-3; CDR3nt: TGTGCCAGCAGTTGGGACGGTTCCTACGAGCAGTACTTC; CDR3aa: CASSWDGSYEQYF
d_gene: TRBD1; abundance: -; j_gene: TRBJ1-1; v_gene: TRBV7-9; CDR3nt: TGTGCCAGCAGCCCGACAGGGGTGCGAACTGAAGCTTTCTTT; CDR3aa: CASSPTGVRTEAFF
d_gene: -; abundance: -; j_gene: TRBJ1-6; v_gene: TRBV27; CDR3nt: TGTGCCAGCAGCAACCGGCCGGGCTTCTATAATTCACCCCTCCACTTT; CDR3aa: CASSNRPGFYNSPLHF
d_gene: -; abundance: -; j_gene: TRBJ2-7; v_gene: TRBV27; CDR3nt: TGTGCCAGCGGCTACGAGCAGTACTTC; CDR3aa: CASGYEQYF
d_gene: -; abundance: -; j_gene: TRBJ1-1; v_gene: TRBV2; CDR3nt: TGTGCCAGCAGAAACAGGGTGAACACTGAAGCTTTCTTT; CDR3aa: CASRNRVNTEAFF
d_gene: -; abundance: -; j_gene: TRBJ2-7; v_gene: TRBV3-1/TRBV3-2; CDR3nt: TGTGCCAGCAGCCAAGAAGAGAGGTTCGAGCAGTACTTC; CDR3aa: CASSQEERFEQYF
d_gene: -; abundance: -; j_gene: TRBJ1-4; v_gene: TRBV6-5; CDR3nt: TGTGCCAGCAGTCCTCGACTTAGAGTTAATGAAAAACTGTTTTTT; CDR3aa: CASSPRLRVNEKLFF
d_gene: TRBD1; abundance: -; j_gene: TRBJ1-5; v_gene: TRBV4-3; CDR3nt: TGCGCCAGCAGCCAAGACCACAGGGGAGGTATTCAGCCCCAGCATTTT; CDR3aa: CASSQDHRGGIQPQHF
d_gene: TRBD2; abundance: -; j_gene: TRBJ2-1; v_gene: TRBV19; CDR3nt: TGTGCCAGTAGTATTTCACTAGCGGGCGGCTACAATGAGCAGTTCTTC; CDR3aa: CASSISLAGGYNEQFF
d_gene: -; abundance: -; j_gene: TRBJ1-2; v_gene: TRBV30; CDR3nt: TGTGCCTGGAGGGACCTGGGCTGGGGGGGCTACACCTTC; CDR3aa: CAWRDLGWGGYTF
d_gene: -; abundance: -; j_gene: TRBJ1-6; v_gene: TRBV30; CDR3nt: TGTGCCTGGAGCCCCCGCCCCATCGATACGGGTTCACCCCTCCACTTT; CDR3aa: CAWSPRPIDTGSPLHF
d_gene: -; abundance: -; j_gene: TRBJ1-2; v_gene: TRBV10-2; CDR3nt: TGCGCCAGCTTCGGGGAAAACTATGGCTACACCTTC; CDR3aa: CASFGENYGYTF
d_gene: -; abundance: -; j_gene: TRBJ2-7; v_gene: TRBV5-5; CDR3nt: TGTGCCAGCAGCCTAGGTTTGCCCTACGAGCAGTACTTC; CDR3aa: CASSLGLPYEQYF
d_gene: -; abundance: -; j_gene: TRBJ2-7; v_gene: TRBV25-1; CDR3nt: TGTGCCAGCAGTGTGGCGCCGAACCCCCAGCAGTACTTC; CDR3aa: CASSVAPNPQQYF
d_gene: TRBD2; abundance: once; j_gene: TRBJ2-7; v_gene: TRBV5-1; CDR3nt: TGCGCCAGCAGACTCGACGGACTAGCGGGACGGAACGAGCAGTACTTC; CDR3aa: CASRLDGLAGRNEQYF
d_gene: -; abundance: -; j_gene: TRBJ1-1; v_gene: TRBV5-1; CDR3nt: TGCGCCAGCAGCTTGTCACAGGGACCCTATGAAGCTTTCTTT; CDR3aa: CASSLSQGPYEAFF
d_gene: -; abundance: -; j_gene: TRBJ2-7; v_gene: TRBV7-8; CDR3nt: TGTGCCAGCAGCTTTGGAGGGGATCGGGCCTACGAGCAGTACTTC; CDR3aa: CASSFGGDRAYEQYF
d_gene: -; abundance: -; j_gene: TRBJ1-5; v_gene: TRBV19; CDR3nt: TGTGCCAGTCAGGCGGGGGGGCTCGGCAATCAGCCCCAGCATTTT; CDR3aa: CASQAGGLGNQPQHF
d_gene: -; abundance: -; j_gene: TRBJ1-2; v_gene: TRBV29-1; CDR3nt: TGCAGCGTTGAAAGGCTACTACGCTATGGCTACACCTTC; CDR3aa: CSVERLLRYGYTF
d_gene: TRBD2; abundance: -; j_gene: TRBJ2-1; v_gene: TRBV6-2/TRBV6-3; CDR3nt: TGTGCCAGCAGTTACTCGAGAATAGCGGGAGGGCCATCGGGATGGAATGAGCAGTTCTTC; CDR3aa: CASSYSRIAGGPSGWNEQFF
d_gene: -; abundance: -; j_gene: TRBJ2-7; v_gene: TRBV7-9; CDR3nt: TGTGCCAGCAGCTTAGGGACAACCTACGAGCAGTACTTC; CDR3aa: CASSLGTTYEQYF
d_gene: -; abundance: -; j_gene: TRBJ2-7; v_gene: TRBV7-2; CDR3nt: TGTGCCAGCAGCTTAGGGGTTCGATACGAGCAGTACTTC; CDR3aa: CASSLGVRYEQYF
d_gene: TRBD2; abundance: -; j_gene: TRBJ2-2; v_gene: TRBV7-6; CDR3nt: TGTGCCAGCAGCCAACGCCCGGGACTAGCGGGGGGAGACACCGGGGAGCTGTTTTTT; CDR3aa: CASSQRPGLAGGDTGELFF
d_gene: -; abundance: -; j_gene: TRBJ1-5; v_gene: TRBV28; CDR3nt: TGTGCCACCGGGAGGTTGGATCAGCCCCAGCATTTT; CDR3aa: CATGRLDQPQHF
d_gene: -; abundance: -; j_gene: TRBJ2-3; v_gene: TRBV24-1; CDR3nt: TGTGCCACCGCGGACTATCGGGAGACAGATACGCAGTATTTT; CDR3aa: CATADYRETDTQYF
d_gene: -; abundance: -; j_gene: TRBJ1-5; v_gene: TRBV19; CDR3nt: TGTGCCAGTAGCCCGGGGACAACTCAGCCCCAGCATTTT; CDR3aa: CASSPGTTQPQHF
d_gene: -; abundance: -; j_gene: TRBJ1-2; v_gene: TRBV6-2/TRBV6-3; CDR3nt: TGTGCCAGCAGTTACGTCCGGGGTAATGGCTACACCTTC; CDR3aa: CASSYVRGNGYTF
d_gene: -; abundance: -; j_gene: TRBJ2-1; v_gene: TRBV27; CDR3nt: TGTGCCAGCAGTCAACTTTTCGAGAATGAGCAGTTCTTC; CDR3aa: CASSQLFENEQFF
d_gene: TRBD1; abundance: -; j_gene: TRBJ1-4; v_gene: TRBV4-1; CDR3nt: TGCGCCAGCAGCCAGCAGGGGGACATAAAACTGTTTTTT; CDR3aa: CASSQQGDIKLFF
d_gene: TRBD1; abundance: -; j_gene: TRBJ1-1; v_gene: TRBV16; CDR3nt: TGTGCCAGCAGCGAGGGACAGGGGCACACTGAAGCTTTCTTT; CDR3aa: CASSEGQGHTEAFF
d_gene: TRBD1; abundance: -; j_gene: TRBJ1-5; v_gene: TRBV28; CDR3nt: TGTGCCAGCAGTCGGACAGGGAAGGTTCAGCCCCAGCATTTT; CDR3aa: CASSRTGKVQPQHF
d_gene: -; abundance: -; j_gene: TRBJ1-4; v_gene: TRBV2; CDR3nt: TGTGCCAGCATTCAGGCTTCAACTAATGAAAAACTGTTTTTT; CDR3aa: CASIQASTNEKLFF
d_gene: -; abundance: -; j_gene: TRBJ2-3; v_gene: TRBV6-1; CDR3nt: TGTGCCAGCAGTGAATGGGGTGGGAGAGGAGGAGATACGCAGTATTTT; CDR3aa: CASSEWGGRGGDTQYF
d_gene: -; abundance: -; j_gene: TRBJ1-3; v_gene: TRBV7-6; CDR3nt: TGTGCCAGCAGCTTAGCGTTACCCGGTATTGGAAACACCATATATTTT; CDR3aa: CASSLALPGIGNTIYF
d_gene: TRBD2; abundance: -; j_gene: TRBJ2-1; v_gene: TRBV5-1; CDR3nt: TGCGCCAGCAGCTTGGATGGGTCGGGGGGGCCGGGGGAGCAGTTCTTC; CDR3aa: CASSLDGSGGPGEQFF
d_gene: -; abundance: -; j_gene: TRBJ1-2; v_gene: TRBV4-2; CDR3nt: TGTGCCAGCAGCCAGTTACTAACAGGCCCCTATGGCTACACCTTC; CDR3aa: CASSQLLTGPYGYTF
d_gene: -; abundance: few; j_gene: TRBJ1-1; v_gene: TRBV18; CDR3nt: TGTGCCAGCTCACGTTCATCGAGTGAAGCTTTCTTT; CDR3aa: CASSRSSSEAFF
d_gene: -; abundance: -; j_gene: TRBJ1-5; v_gene: TRBV10-3; CDR3nt: TGTGCCATCAAGGGTAGTTGGGGGGAACAGCCCCAGCATTTT; CDR3aa: CAIKGSWGEQPQHF